A selection of T cell receptor beta chains follows, all from one sample in a study of Ad26.COV2.S vaccination and SARS-CoV-2 variants. The repertoire was sequenced with immunoSEQ multiplex PCR; TCRdb's copy has only in-frame clones and lacks some. Altogether about 680,000 clones are present, roughly 90% being singletons, with the ten largest covering around 1.4%. The source material was peripheral blood, sampled in a trial of Ad26.COV2.S vaccine versus placebo. Every receptor here comes from a person between 18 and 59 years old who received the Ad26.COV2.S COVID-19 vaccine or a placebo. Each CDR3 is given with its conserved first and last residue. The D gene is left open where the match is weak. Only some rows state a clone size, as once, few, many or a class for expanded clones.

J | size | D | length | V | CDR3 | DNA
TRBJ1-1 | once | . | 13 | TRBV9 | CASSGSGDTEAFF | TGTGCCAGCAGCGGCAGTGGGGACACTGAAGCTTTCTTT
TRBJ2-5 | . | . | 16 | TRBV9 | CASSVSGGLAGETQYF | TGTGCCAGCAGCGTATCGGGGGGCCTGGCTGGGGAGACCCAGTACTTC
TRBJ2-3 | . | TRBD2 | 17 | TRBV11-3 | CASSTGLAGGGTDTQYF | TGTGCCAGCAGCACGGGACTAGCGGGGGGGGGCACAGATACGCAGTATTTT
TRBJ1-2 | . | TRBD1 | 15 | TRBV6-6 | CASRSTGTAKSGYTF | TGTGCCAGCAGGTCCACCGGGACAGCAAAATCTGGCTACACCTTC
TRBJ1-3 | . | TRBD1 | 14 | TRBV7-2 | CASAGQANGNTIYF | TGTGCCAGCGCCGGACAGGCAAACGGAAACACCATATATTTT
TRBJ1-2 | . | TRBD1 | 13 | TRBV11-2 | CASSRQGDYGYTF | TGTGCCAGCAGCAGACAGGGCGACTATGGCTACACCTTC
TRBJ1-2 | . | TRBD1 | 13 | TRBV5-6 | CASSYRDRDGYTF | TGTGCCAGCAGCTACCGGGACAGAGATGGCTACACCTTC
TRBJ1-5 | . | TRBD1 | 19 | TRBV23-1 | CASGKWEGQDGLGGQPQHF | TGCGCCAGCGGTAAGTGGGAGGGACAGGATGGGTTAGGAGGTCAGCCCCAGCATTTT
TRBJ2-1 | . | TRBD2 | 15 | TRBV3-1/TRBV3-2 | CASSHGTSGHNEQFF | TGTGCCAGCAGCCATGGGACTAGCGGACACAATGAGCAGTTCTTC
TRBJ1-2 | . | . | 13 | TRBV5-4 | CASSLEASHGYTF | TGTGCCAGCAGCTTGGAGGCTAGCCATGGCTACACCTTC
TRBJ1-1 | . | . | 14 | TRBV7-2 | CASSTKGGGTEAFF | TGTGCCAGCAGCACCAAGGGGGGTGGCACTGAAGCTTTCTTT
TRBJ2-5 | . | . | 14 | TRBV6-5 | CASLDSVYQETQYF | TGTGCCAGCCTGGACAGCGTGTACCAAGAGACCCAGTACTTC